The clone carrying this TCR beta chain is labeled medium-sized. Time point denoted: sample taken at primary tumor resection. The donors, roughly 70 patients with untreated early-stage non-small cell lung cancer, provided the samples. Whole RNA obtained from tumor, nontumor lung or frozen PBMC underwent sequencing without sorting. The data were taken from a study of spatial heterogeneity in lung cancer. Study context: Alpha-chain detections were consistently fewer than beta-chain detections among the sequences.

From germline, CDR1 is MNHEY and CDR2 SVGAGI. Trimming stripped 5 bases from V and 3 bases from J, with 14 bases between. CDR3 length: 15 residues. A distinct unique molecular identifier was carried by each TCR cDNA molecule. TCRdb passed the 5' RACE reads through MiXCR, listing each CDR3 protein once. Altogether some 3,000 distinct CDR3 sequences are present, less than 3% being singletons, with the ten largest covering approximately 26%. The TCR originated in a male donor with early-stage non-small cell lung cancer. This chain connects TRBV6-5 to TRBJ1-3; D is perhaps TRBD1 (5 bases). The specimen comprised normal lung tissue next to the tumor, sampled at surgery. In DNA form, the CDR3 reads TGTGCCAGCAGTCCACCGGGACGGCTTGGAAACACCATATATTTT. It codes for CASSPPGRLGNTIYF.